Listed here are 21 T cell receptor beta chains from one sample, sequenced in a study of somatic mutations in T cells in chronic GVHD. Here immunoSEQ multiplex PCR was the method, and the copy in TCRdb shows in-frame clones only, minus some. The sample contains 750 to 800 clones, less than 85% of which appear only once. The sequenced sample consisted of Vbeta20-positive CD4+ T cells from blood. Receptor source: a male patient aged 45-59 years with chronic graft-versus-host disease. Some T cells may be transferred from the graft donor.

This clone came up a few times. The J gene is TRBJ1-5, the V gene TRBV30; D is ambiguous. From germline, CDR1 is GTSNPN and CDR2 SVGIG (reference sequence). This CDR3 contains 13 residues. V was cut by 0 bases and J by 12 bases, with 15 bases left in between. CDR3 loop: CAWSVSGTRNQHF. The CDR3 DNA follows: TGTGCCTGGAGTGTATCGGGAACAAGAAACCAGCATTTT.

V is TRBV28 and J is TRBJ1-2; D gene uncertain. The V gene lost 8 bases and the J gene lost 0 bases, with 10 bases spanning the gap. There are 13 residues in the CDR3. Germline V CDR1 and CDR2: MDHEN, SYDVKM. DNA for the CDR3: TGTGCCAGCTGGGTAGCCTCTAACTATGGCTACACCTTC. Encoded protein: CASWVASNYGYTF.

The gene calls are TRBV30 and TRBJ2-2; D is ambiguous. Germline-derived CDR1 and CDR2 are GTSNPN and SVGIG (reference sequence). The CDR3 covers 13 residues. V lost 8 bases and J 7 bases, leaving 17 bases between the germline ends. The CDR3 region has the DNA TGTGCCGGCCAACAGAGCAGGAACGGGGAGCTGTTTTTT. It encodes CAGQQSRNGELFF.

The V and J genes are TRBV5-1 and TRBJ2-2, with 7 nucleotides matching TRBD1. After removal of 0 bases from V and 6 bases from J, the junction contained 5 bases not matched to a gene. The CDR3 has 15 residues. Germline V gene sequence: CDR1 SGHRS, CDR2 YFSETQ. The CDR3 spells CASSLGRGLAGELFF. CDR3 sequence (DNA): TGCGCCAGCAGCTTGGGAAGGGGGCTAGCCGGGGAGCTGTTTTTT. The whole variable domain, filled in from reference TRBV5-1 and TRBJ2-2, reads KAGVTQTPRYLIKTRGQQVTLSCSPISGHRSVSWYQQTPGQGLQFLFEYFSETQRNKGNFPGRFSGRQFSNSRSEMNVSTLELGDSALYLCASSLGRGLAGELFFGEGSRLTVL.

The chain carries TRBV30 and TRBJ2-3; D not certain. The CDR3 totals 13 residues. Germline loops: CDR1 GTSNPN, CDR2 SVGIG (reference sequence). The V end was cut by 7 bases, the J end by 2 bases, with 13 bases between. The CDR3 is CASTAAPTDTQYF. DNA of the CDR3: TGTGCCTCGACGGCGGCCCCCACAGATACGCAGTATTTT.

This sequence joins TRBV30 and TRBJ2-2; TRBD1 aligns across 10 bases. V shed 5 bases and J 1 base; nucleotides not matched to a gene: 4. The germline CDR1 and CDR2 sequences are GTSNPN and SVGIG (reference sequence). This CDR3 has 15 amino acids. CDR3 in DNA: TGTGCCTGGCGCAGGGACAGGGGGAACACCGGGGAGCTGTTTTTT. As protein: CAWRRDRGNTGELFF.

The chain employs TRBV30 and TRBJ1-5, with a tentative D call TRBD1 (6 bases). Germline assignment: CDR1 GTSNPN and CDR2 SVGIG (reference sequence). This CDR3 has 13 residues. V lost 0 bases to trimming and J lost 6 bases, with 9 bases between them. This CDR3 reads CAWSVEGGQPQHF. CDR3 coding DNA: TGTGCCTGGAGTGTCGAAGGGGGTCAGCCCCAGCATTTT.

The chain has TRBV5-1 and TRBJ2-3; 9 bases are shared with TRBD1. With V trimmed by 5 bases and J by 3 bases, 7 bases remained unmatched. CDR1 and CDR2 (germline): SGHRS, YFSETQ. The CDR3 has 15 residues. This chain's CDR3 is CASRPGTGRTDTQYF. The CDR3 DNA follows: TGCGCCAGCAGACCCGGGACAGGGAGGACAGATACGCAGTATTTT.

The chain has TRBV30 and TRBJ2-1; tentatively, D is TRBD2 (7 bases). Deletions cut 2 bases from V and 7 bases from J, with 21 bases between. Germline V CDR1 and CDR2: GTSNPN, SVGIG (reference sequence). This CDR3 comprises 16 residues. CDR3 protein: CAWSSGTRPGRNEQFF. CDR3 sequence (DNA): TGTGCCTGGAGTAGCGGGACACGCCCCGGTCGGAATGAGCAGTTCTTC.

The rearrangement links TRBV30 to TRBJ2-6; TRBD1 is a possible D gene (6 bases). V was cut by 1 base and J by 2 bases, with 15 bases left in between. CDR1 is GTSNPN, CDR2 SVGIG, per germline (reference sequence). This CDR3 has 17 residues. DNA for the CDR3: TGTGCCTGGAGTGCGCTACAGGGAAGGACTGGGGCCAACGTCCTGACTTTC. Amino acids: CAWSALQGRTGANVLTF. Drawing the rest from reference TRBV30 and TRBJ2-6, the complete variable domain is SQTIHQWPATLVQPVGSPLSLECTVEGTSNPNLYWYRQAAGRGLQLLFYSVGIGQISSEVPQNLSASRPQDRQFILSSKKLLLSDSGFYLCAWSALQGRTGANVLTFGAGSRLTVL.

This clone appeared once. The chain has TRBV30 and TRBJ1-2; D unclear. Germline CDR1 and CDR2: GTSNPN and SVGIG (reference sequence). V lost 4 bases and J 5 bases, leaving 8 bases between the germline ends. The CDR3 spans 11 residues. The CDR3 loop reads CAWTDFYGYTF. CDR3 DNA sequence: TGTGCCTGGACAGACTTTTATGGCTACACCTTC.

This chain links TRBV30 with TRBJ1-3; 11 bases line up with TRBD1. The CDR3 runs 15 residues. The V and J ends lost 6 bases and 4 bases, in that order; junction bases with no gene match: 8. Germline V gene sequence: CDR1 GTSNPN, CDR2 SVGIG (reference sequence). CDR3 amino acids: CACNAGQGAGNTIYF. The CDR3 nucleotides are TGTGCCTGTAACGCCGGACAGGGGGCAGGAAACACCATATATTTT. The variable domain in full, with the rest retrieved from reference TRBV30 and TRBJ1-3, is SQTIHQWPATLVQPVGSPLSLECTVEGTSNPNLYWYRQAAGRGLQLLFYSVGIGQISSEVPQNLSASRPQDRQFILSSKKLLLSDSGFYLCACNAGQGAGNTIYFGEGSWLTVV.

This clone was found once. The chain uses TRBV30 and TRBJ1-1; D is possibly TRBD1 (5 bases). Germline V CDR1 and CDR2: GTSNPN, SVGIG (reference sequence). CDR3 length: 14 amino acids. Between the trimmed V and J ends, which lost 4 bases and 3 bases, there was a span of 15 bases. CDR3 DNA: TGTGCCTGGAATAGGGGTCCTGTGGACACTGAAGCTTTCTTT. It codes for CAWNRGPVDTEAFF.

V gene TRBV30 combines with J gene TRBJ1-5, with D perhaps matching TRBD1 (6 bases). The CDR3 has 14 amino acids. V gave up 4 bases and J gave up 5 bases, with 15 bases separating them. Germline V gives CDR1 GTSNPN, CDR2 SVGIG (reference sequence). DNA for the CDR3: TGTGCCTGGACCCTACAGGGATTCGATCAGCCCCAGCATTTT. Translated: CAWTLQGFDQPQHF.

The V call is TRBV30, the J call TRBJ2-5; the match to TRBD2 covers 8 bases. This CDR3 is 11 amino acids long. The V and J ends lost 3 bases and 9 bases, in that order; junction bases with no gene match: 3. The germline V gene has CDR1 GTSNPN and CDR2 SVGIG (reference sequence). CDR3: CAWSPGRAQYF. CDR3 sequence (DNA): TGTGCCTGGAGCCCCGGGAGGGCCCAGTACTTC.

The rearrangement uses TRBV30 and TRBJ1-4; D is unresolved. Germline V gives CDR1 GTSNPN, CDR2 SVGIG (reference sequence). V shed 0 bases and J shed 11 bases, with 16 bases lying between them. The CDR3 is made up of 14 amino acids. DNA for the CDR3: TGTGCCTGGAGTGTAACCGGAGCTACGGGGAAACTGTTTTTT. It yields the protein CAWSVTGATGKLFF.

The rearrangement joins TRBV30 to TRBJ1-6, with 11 bases aligning to TRBD1. Germline V gene sequence: CDR1 GTSNPN, CDR2 SVGIG (reference sequence). This CDR3 spans 13 amino acids. With 5 bases clipped from V and 7 bases from J, the junction kept 1 base outside the gene matches. The CDR3 spells CAWGQGANSPLHF. The CDR3 DNA reads TGTGCCTGGGGACAGGGGGCGAATTCACCCCTCCACTTT.

The gene calls are TRBV30 and TRBJ1-1; tentatively, D is TRBD1 (6 bases). The CDR3 covers 14 residues. Looked up from germline, CDR1 is GTSNPN and CDR2 is SVGIG (reference sequence). V lost 5 bases and J 2 bases, leaving 15 bases between the germline ends. DNA of the CDR3: TGTGCCTGGCACTCAGCCGGGACAAACACTGAAGCTTTCTTT. Its protein product is CAWHSAGTNTEAFF. Complete variable domain (other parts from reference TRBV30 and TRBJ1-1): SQTIHQWPATLVQPVGSPLSLECTVEGTSNPNLYWYRQAAGRGLQLLFYSVGIGQISSEVPQNLSASRPQDRQFILSSKKLLLSDSGFYLCAWHSAGTNTEAFFGQGTRLTVV.

This clone was recorded a few times. The rearrangement joins TRBV19 to TRBJ2-7; TRBD2 matches 7 bases. In germline, CDR1 is LNHDA, CDR2 SQIVND (reference sequence). The V and J ends lost 3 bases and 5 bases, in that order; junction bases with no gene match: 7. This CDR3 is 14 amino acids long. The CDR3 spells CASSMAGVLDEQYF. DNA of the CDR3: TGTGCCAGTAGTATGGCGGGAGTCCTCGACGAGCAGTACTTC.

The J gene is TRBJ1-6, the V gene TRBV30; 7 positions agree with TRBD1. CDR3 length: 14 residues. Trimming cost V 5 bases and J 8 bases; bases outside gene matches: 9. Germline-derived CDR1 and CDR2 are GTSNPN and SVGIG (reference sequence). Here the CDR3 DNA reads TGTGCCTGGCAGTCCGGGACAGAGGATTCACCCCTCCACTTT. This codes for CAWQSGTEDSPLHF.

This chain joins TRBV30 and TRBJ1-1; possible D gene TRBD1, 5 bases. Looked up from germline, CDR1 is GTSNPN and CDR2 is SVGIG (reference sequence). V was pared by 1 base and J by 6 bases, with 9 bases between. This CDR3 is 12 amino acids long. In DNA, the CDR3 is TGTGCCTGGAGTGGCAGGGTAGCTGAAGCTTTCTTT. Encoded protein: CAWSGRVAEAFF.